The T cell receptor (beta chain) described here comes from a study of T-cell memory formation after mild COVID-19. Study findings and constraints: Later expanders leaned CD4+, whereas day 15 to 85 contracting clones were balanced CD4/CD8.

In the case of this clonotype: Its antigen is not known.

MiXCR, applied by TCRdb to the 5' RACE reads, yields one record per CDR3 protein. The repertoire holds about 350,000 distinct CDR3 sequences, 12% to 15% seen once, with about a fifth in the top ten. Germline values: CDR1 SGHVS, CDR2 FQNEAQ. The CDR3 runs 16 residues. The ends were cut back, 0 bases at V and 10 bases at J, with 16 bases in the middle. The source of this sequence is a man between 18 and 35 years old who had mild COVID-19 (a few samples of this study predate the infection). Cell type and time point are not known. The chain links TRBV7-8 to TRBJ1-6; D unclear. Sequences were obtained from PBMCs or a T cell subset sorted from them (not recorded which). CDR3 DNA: TGTGCCAGCAGCTTAGCGCAAGGCTTGATTAGATCACCCCTCCACTTT. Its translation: CASSLAQGLIRSPLHF.